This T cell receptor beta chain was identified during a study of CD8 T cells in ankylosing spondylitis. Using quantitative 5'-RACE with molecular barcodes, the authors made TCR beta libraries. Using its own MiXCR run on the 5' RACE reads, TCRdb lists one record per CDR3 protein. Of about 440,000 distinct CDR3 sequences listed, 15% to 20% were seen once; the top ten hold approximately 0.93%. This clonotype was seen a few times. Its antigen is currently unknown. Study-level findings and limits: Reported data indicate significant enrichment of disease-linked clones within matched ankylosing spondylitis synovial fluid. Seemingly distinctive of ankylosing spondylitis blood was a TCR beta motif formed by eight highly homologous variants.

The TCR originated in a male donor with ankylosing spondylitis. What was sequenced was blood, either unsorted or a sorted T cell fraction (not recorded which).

The CDR3: CASSLIGSYTEAFF. The CDR3 region has the DNA TGTGCCAGCAGTTTAATAGGAAGTTACACTGAAGCTTTCTTT. This rearrangement joins TRBV12-3 or TRBV12-4 to TRBJ1-1; D not resolved. CDR3 length: 14 amino acids. The V end was cut by 2 bases, the J end by 3 bases, with 10 bases between.